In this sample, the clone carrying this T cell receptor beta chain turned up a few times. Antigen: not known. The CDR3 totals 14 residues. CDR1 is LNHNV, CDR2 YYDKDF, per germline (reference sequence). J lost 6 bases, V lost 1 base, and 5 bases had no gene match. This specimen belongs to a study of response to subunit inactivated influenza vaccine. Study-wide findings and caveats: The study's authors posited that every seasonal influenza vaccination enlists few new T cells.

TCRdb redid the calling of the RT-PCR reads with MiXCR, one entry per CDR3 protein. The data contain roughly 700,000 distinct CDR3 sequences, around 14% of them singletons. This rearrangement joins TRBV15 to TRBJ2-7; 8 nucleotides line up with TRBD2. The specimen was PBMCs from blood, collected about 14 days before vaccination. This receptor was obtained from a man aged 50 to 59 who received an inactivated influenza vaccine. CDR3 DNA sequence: TGTGCCACCAGCAGAGTGACTAGCGAAGGCGAGCAGTACTTC. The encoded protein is CATSRVTSEGEQYF.